This T cell receptor (beta chain) stems from a study of shared T cell receptors in the human thymus. This clone came up once. The J segment lost 5 bases and the V segment lost 7 bases, leaving 12 bases of the junction unmatched. The V gene's germline CDR1 is MGHRA and CDR2 YSYEKL. The CDR3 is made up of 16 amino acids. Data came from immunoSEQ multiplex PCR; TCRdb stores just in-frame clones and leaves some out. The sample consists of about 730,000 clones, roughly 88% of them appearing once. In addition, the sample was reused for a study of human thymus T cells.

This TCR was recovered from a girl under three years old with a congenital heart defect. Specimen: thymocytes. V usage is TRBV4-1 and J usage is TRBJ2-1, with 9 bases matching TRBD2. This chain's CDR3 is CASTLLVERGDNEQFF. The CDR3 DNA reads TGCGCCAGCACCCTCCTTGTAGAGCGGGGGGACAATGAGCAGTTCTTC.